The rows below give T cell receptor beta chains drawn from one sample of a study of pediatric ulcerative colitis. Profiling relied on immunoSEQ multiplex PCR, and the TCRdb table lists in-frame clones only, not all of them. The sample lists approximately 32,000 clones, about four fifths occurring once. Sequencing used blood. Source of these receptors: a boy aged 5-17 years with severe ulcerative colitis. Both conserved end residues are part of each CDR3. Each record gives: clone size, D gene, V gene, J gene, CDR3 protein, CDR3 DNA. A D gene is named only where the DNA matches it firmly. Size is omitted from some rows. Given values are once, few, many or a class for expanded clones.

>.|.|TRBV2|TRBJ2-7
CASSESQEYLTYEQYF
TGTGCCAGCAGTGAATCCCAGGAGTATTTAACTTACGAGCAGTACTTC
>.|TRBD1|TRBV30|TRBJ2-2
CAWSVLGRGRVTGELFF
TGTGCCTGGAGTGTACTCGGCAGGGGGCGCGTCACCGGGGAGCTGTTTTTT
>once|.|TRBV7-2|TRBJ2-5
CASSPRLIGSQETQYF
TGTGCCAGCAGCCCACGACTCATCGGGAGCCAAGAGACCCAGTACTTC
>.|.|TRBV19|TRBJ2-1
CASSIGSYNEQFF
TGTGCCAGTAGTATAGGCTCCTACAATGAGCAGTTCTTC
>.|TRBD1|TRBV7-9|TRBJ2-2
CASSPGQGTGELFF
TGTGCCAGCAGCCCGGGACAGGGGACCGGGGAGCTGTTTTTT
>once|.|TRBV30|TRBJ1-1
CAWSVGQPNTEAFF
TGTGCCTGGAGTGTAGGACAGCCGAACACTGAAGCTTTCTTT
>.|.|TRBV9|TRBJ1-2
CASSPEGGTNYGYTF
TGTGCCAGCAGCCCAGAGGGGGGGACTAACTATGGCTACACCTTC
>.|.|TRBV2|TRBJ2-3
CASSGLSVLRGDTQYF
TGTGCCAGCAGTGGGTTGTCAGTCCTTAGGGGAGATACGCAGTATTTT
>few|.|TRBV9|TRBJ1-1
CASSVGPMNTEAFF
TGTGCCAGCAGCGTAGGCCCGATGAACACTGAAGCTTTCTTT
>.|.|TRBV18|TRBJ2-7
CASSPWSGYEQYF
TGTGCCAGCTCACCATGGTCAGGTTACGAGCAGTACTTC
>.|.|TRBV6-1|TRBJ2-7
CASSELLDSYEQYF
TGTGCCAGCAGTGAACTACTAGACTCCTACGAGCAGTACTTC
>once|TRBD1|TRBV9|TRBJ1-2
CASSVAYRGQGSPTF
TGTGCCAGCAGCGTAGCTTATAGGGGACAGGGCTCCCCTACCTTC
>.|.|TRBV6-6|TRBJ2-7
CASSYGGFYEQYF
TGTGCCAGCAGTTATGGGGGATTCTACGAGCAGTACTTC
>few|.|TRBV7-9|TRBJ1-3
CASSSRTGTLRNTIYF
TGTGCCAGCAGCTCCCGGACGGGGACACTCAGAAACACCATATATTTT
>.|.|TRBV5-4|TRBJ2-7
CASSFILEGSHEQYF
TGTGCCAGCAGCTTCATTCTTGAGGGTTCCCACGAGCAGTACTTC
>.|.|TRBV29-1|TRBJ1-1
CSVDQGLNTEAFF
TGCAGCGTTGATCAGGGGTTGAACACTGAAGCTTTCTTT
>.|.|TRBV11-1|TRBJ1-6
CASSYHGNSPLHF
TGTGCCAGCAGCTACCATGGTAATTCACCCCTCCACTTT
>.|.|TRBV7-2|TRBJ1-2
CASSLRTRTNYGYTF
TGTGCCAGCAGCCTGCGGACACGAACTAACTATGGCTACACCTTC
>.|TRBD1|TRBV9|TRBJ2-3
CASSMEGQGRTDTQYF
TGTGCCAGCAGCATGGAGGGACAGGGAAGGACAGATACGCAGTATTTT
>.|.|TRBV7-2|TRBJ2-2
CASSSTKAGELFF
TGTGCCAGCAGCTCCACAAAGGCCGGGGAGCTGTTTTTT
>once|TRBD2|TRBV5-6|TRBJ2-2
CASDYSSGGAGTGELFF
TGTGCCAGCGACTACTCTAGCGGGGGGGCAGGCACCGGGGAGCTGTTTTTT
>.|TRBD1|TRBV7-9|TRBJ2-1
CASSLTGTDSYNEQFF
TGTGCCAGCAGCTTAACCGGGACAGACAGCTACAATGAGCAGTTCTTC
>few|TRBD1|TRBV7-9|TRBJ1-4
CASSALRTGGIGKLFF
TGTGCCAGCAGCGCCCTTAGGACAGGGGGCATCGGAAAACTGTTTTTT
>few|TRBD2|TRBV7-9|TRBJ2-7
CASSSGLAYYEQYF
TGTGCCAGCAGCTCGGGACTAGCTTATTACGAGCAGTACTTC
>.|.|TRBV18|TRBJ1-3
CASSPTTPGQLAGNTIYF
TGTGCCAGCTCACCAACGACTCCAGGTCAACTTGCAGGAAACACCATATATTTT
>.|.|TRBV7-8|TRBJ1-1
CASSSAPNRESEAFF
TGTGCCAGCAGCTCGGCCCCCAACAGGGAGTCTGAAGCTTTCTTT
>.|.|TRBV5-4|TRBJ2-2
CASSLTGPRAGELFF
TGTGCCAGCAGCCTTACGGGACCAAGGGCCGGGGAGCTGTTTTTT
>.|TRBD1|TRBV7-9|TRBJ1-6
CASSLGQGVDSSPLHF
TGTGCCAGCAGCCTAGGACAGGGGGTGGATAGTTCACCCCTCCACTTT
>once|TRBD1|TRBV18|TRBJ1-2
CASSPWTGSDGYTF
TGTGCCAGCTCACCATGGACAGGCTCAGATGGCTACACCTTC
>.|.|TRBV30|TRBJ1-2
CAWSVPRFGGDYGYTF
TGTGCCTGGAGTGTACCGCGATTCGGTGGCGACTATGGCTACACCTTC